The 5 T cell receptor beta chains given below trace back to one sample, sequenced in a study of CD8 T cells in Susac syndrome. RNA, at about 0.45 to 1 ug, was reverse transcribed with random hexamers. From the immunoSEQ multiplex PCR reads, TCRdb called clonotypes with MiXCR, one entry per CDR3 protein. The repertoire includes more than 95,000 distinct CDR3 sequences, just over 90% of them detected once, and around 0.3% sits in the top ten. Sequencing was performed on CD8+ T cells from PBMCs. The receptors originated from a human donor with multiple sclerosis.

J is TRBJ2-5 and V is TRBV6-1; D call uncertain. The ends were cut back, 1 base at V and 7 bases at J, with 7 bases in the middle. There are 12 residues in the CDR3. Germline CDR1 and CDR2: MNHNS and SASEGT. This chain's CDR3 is CASSEVSWTQYF. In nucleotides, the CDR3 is TGTGCCAGCAGTGAAGTGAGCTGGACCCAGTACTTC.

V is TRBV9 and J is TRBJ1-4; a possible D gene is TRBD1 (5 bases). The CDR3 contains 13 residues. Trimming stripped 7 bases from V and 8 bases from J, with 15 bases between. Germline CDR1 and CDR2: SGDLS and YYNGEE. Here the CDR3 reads CASGGGEGEKLFF. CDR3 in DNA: TGTGCCAGCGGTGGGGGGGAGGGAGAAAAACTGTTTTTT.

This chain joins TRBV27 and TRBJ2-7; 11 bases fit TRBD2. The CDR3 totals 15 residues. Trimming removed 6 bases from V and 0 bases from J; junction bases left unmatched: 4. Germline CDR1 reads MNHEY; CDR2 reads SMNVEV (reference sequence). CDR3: CASSLTSGNSYEQYV. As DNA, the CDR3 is TGTGCCAGCAGCCTGACTAGCGGGAACTCCTACGAGCAGTACGTC.

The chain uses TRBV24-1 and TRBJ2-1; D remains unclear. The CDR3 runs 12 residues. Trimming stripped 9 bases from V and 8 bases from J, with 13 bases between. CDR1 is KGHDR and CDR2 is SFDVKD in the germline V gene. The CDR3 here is CATGSNAHEQFF. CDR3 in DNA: TGTGCCACCGGGTCGAACGCGCATGAGCAGTTCTTC.

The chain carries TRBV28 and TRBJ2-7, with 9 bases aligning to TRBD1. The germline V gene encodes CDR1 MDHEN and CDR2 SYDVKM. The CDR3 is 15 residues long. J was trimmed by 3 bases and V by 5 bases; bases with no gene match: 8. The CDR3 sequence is CASSAPGTGFYEQYF. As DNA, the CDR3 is TGTGCCAGCAGTGCTCCCGGGACAGGGTTCTACGAGCAGTACTTC.